The present TCR beta chain was sequenced within a study of Ad26.COV2.S vaccination and SARS-CoV-2 variants. Study context: Ad26.COV2.S, an intramuscular injection, was given once or twice 56 days apart.

Per the germline V gene, CDR1 is SGHRS and CDR2 is YFSETQ. The ends were cut back, 4 bases at V and 9 bases at J, with 16 bases in the middle. CDR3 length: 13 residues. Repertoires were generated with immunoSEQ multiplex PCR, while TCRdb's copy carries only in-frame clones and drops some. The sample lists roughly 700,000 clones, around 89% seen once, with roughly 1.5% in the top ten. Treatment reported: some 19 received Ad26.COV2.S at low or high dose, single or two shots; about 5 received placebo; per-sample allocation not given. On day 63 after the first injection, vaccine and placebo recipients gave samples.

J is TRBJ2-5 and V is TRBV5-1, with D unresolved. The source is a person aged 18 to 65 who received the Ad26.COV2.S COVID-19 vaccine or a placebo. The specimen was peripheral blood, collected in a trial of Ad26.COV2.S vaccine versus placebo. CDR3 residues: CASSRWARRAQYF. The CDR3, as DNA: TGCGCCAGCAGCCGTTGGGCCCGACGAGCCCAGTACTTC. The whole variable domain, filled in from reference TRBV5-1 and TRBJ2-5, reads KAGVTQTPRYLIKTRGQQVTLSCSPISGHRSVSWYQQTPGQGLQFLFEYFSETQRNKGNFPGRFSGRQFSNSRSEMNVSTLELGDSALYLCASSRWARRAQYFGPGTRLLVL.